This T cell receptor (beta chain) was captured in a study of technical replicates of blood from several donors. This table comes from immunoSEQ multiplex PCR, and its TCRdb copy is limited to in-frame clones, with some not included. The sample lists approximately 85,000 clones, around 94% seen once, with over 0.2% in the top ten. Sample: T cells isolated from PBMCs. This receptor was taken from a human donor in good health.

The CDR3 spells CASSSGGRGDTEAFF. The CDR3 DNA follows: TGTGCCAGCAGCTCCGGGGGCAGGGGGGACACTGAAGCTTTCTTT. The rearrangement joins TRBV28 to TRBJ1-1; 7 bases match TRBD1. The CDR3 runs 15 residues. Germline loops: CDR1 MDHEN, CDR2 SYDVKM. Trimming removed 6 bases from V and 3 bases from J; junction bases left unmatched: 10.